This entry features one T cell receptor (beta chain) sequence. Assay: immunoSEQ multiplex PCR; the TCRdb copy retains only in-frame clones and omits some. The sample includes approximately 470,000 clones, 87% of them seen just once. The sample belongs to a study of blood T cell repertoires in COVID-19. Study-wide background: Sites in the United States, Italy and Spain provided acute and convalescent COVID-19 samples.

The CDR3 has 14 amino acids. V lost 4 bases and J lost 7; bases outside the gene matches: 8. Germline V CDR1 and CDR2: SGHKS, YYEKEE (reference sequence). This receptor was taken from a woman between 18 and 30 years old who had recovered from COVID-19. The chain uses TRBV5-5 and TRBJ1-1; TRBD1 aligns across 9 bases. Sequenced material: PBMCs or T cells enriched from blood (not recorded which). CDR3 protein: CASSQGQGYGEAFF. The CDR3 coding sequence is TGTGCCAGCAGCCAGGGACAGGGATACGGTGAAGCTTTCTTT.